A selection of T cell receptor beta chains follows, all from one sample in a study of human T cells and chemical hapten exposure. Each CDR3 protein gets one entry after TCRdb re-called the RACE reads with MiXCR. This table holds about 65,000 distinct CDR3 sequences, around 6.1% found once. The specimen was whole blood. The source is a female donor in good health. Some clones in this sample may be carry-over from other donors' samples. CDR3s include the opening cysteine and the closing phenylalanine or tryptophan. The order of the fields is J gene, clone size, V gene, CDR3 protein. A clone size is listed for some rows: how often the clone was seen (once, few, many), or a class if it is expanded.

J gene: TRBJ2-1; clone size: -; V gene: TRBV7-2; CDR3 protein: CASSLAGYDEQFF
J gene: TRBJ2-3; clone size: -; V gene: TRBV2; CDR3 protein: CAGRLASSTDTQYF
J gene: TRBJ1-2; clone size: -; V gene: TRBV2; CDR3 protein: CASSQGTYGYTF
J gene: TRBJ2-1; clone size: -; V gene: TRBV7-2; CDR3 protein: CASSSTGLAGFVEYNEQFF
J gene: TRBJ1-1; clone size: few; V gene: TRBV7-9; CDR3 protein: CASSPGERGTEAFF
J gene: TRBJ1-1; clone size: many; V gene: TRBV28; CDR3 protein: CASSPNQRNTEAFF
J gene: TRBJ2-4; clone size: -; V gene: TRBV27; CDR3 protein: CASSSGAVQYF
J gene: TRBJ2-7; clone size: few; V gene: TRBV6-2/TRBV6-3; CDR3 protein: CASSWPGSRNEQYF
J gene: TRBJ2-1; clone size: many; V gene: TRBV9; CDR3 protein: CASSATGFNEQFF
J gene: TRBJ1-3; clone size: many; V gene: TRBV29-1; CDR3 protein: CSVEGGQGSSGNTIYF
J gene: TRBJ1-1; clone size: many; V gene: TRBV29-1; CDR3 protein: CSVVAGRTEAFF
J gene: TRBJ2-7; clone size: many; V gene: TRBV28; CDR3 protein: CASSLNVYEQYF
J gene: TRBJ2-2; clone size: many; V gene: TRBV24-1; CDR3 protein: CATSEKTRDTGELFF
J gene: TRBJ2-7; clone size: medium-sized; V gene: TRBV20-1; CDR3 protein: CSARTGQGETDEQYF
J gene: TRBJ2-3; clone size: many; V gene: TRBV3-1; CDR3 protein: CASSQGRDLVTDTQYF
J gene: TRBJ1-1; clone size: many; V gene: TRBV6-5; CDR3 protein: CASSYGGFPNTEAFF